The TCR beta chain under discussion was sequenced for a study of shared T cell receptors in the human thymus. Generated by immunoSEQ multiplex PCR, the TCRdb table keeps only in-frame clones and is missing some. In the table there are hundreds of thousands of clones, roughly 90% of which are singletons. Germline CDR1 LNHNV, CDR2 YYDKDF (reference sequence). V was pared by 0 bases and J by 10 bases, with 10 bases between. CDR3 length: 13 amino acids. This same sample was also taken into another study, of human thymus T cells. That work adds: Thymic resections from corrective heart surgery supplied the tissue. Apparent skewing of V and J gene usage characterized both thymic and blood repertoires.

Sequenced: thymocytes. The TCR was taken from a boy under three years old with a congenital heart defect. The gene calls are TRBV15 and TRBJ2-1; no firm D call. The CDR3 region is CATSREPVGEQFF. CDR3 nucleotide sequence: TGTGCCACCAGCAGAGAACCAGTTGGCGAGCAGTTCTTC.